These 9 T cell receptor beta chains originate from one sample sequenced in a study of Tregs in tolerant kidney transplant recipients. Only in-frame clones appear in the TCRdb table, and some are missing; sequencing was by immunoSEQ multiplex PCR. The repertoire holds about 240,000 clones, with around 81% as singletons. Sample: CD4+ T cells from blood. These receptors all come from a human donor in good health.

DNA for the CDR3: TGTGCCAGCAGCTTGGAAGGCCCAACGTGGGGCACTGAAGCTTTCTTT. Translated, it gives CASSLEGPTWGTEAFF. The rearrangement joins TRBV5-8 to TRBJ1-1; D call uncertain. Trimming removed 0 bases from V and 4 bases from J, with 16 bases in between. Per germline, CDR1 SGHTS and CDR2 YDEGEE. The CDR3 sequence is 16 residues long.

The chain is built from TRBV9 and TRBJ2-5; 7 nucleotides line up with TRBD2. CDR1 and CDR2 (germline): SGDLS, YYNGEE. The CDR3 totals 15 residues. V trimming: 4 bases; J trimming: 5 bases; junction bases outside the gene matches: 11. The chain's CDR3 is CASSPSPGRVETQYF. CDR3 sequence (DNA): TGTGCCAGCAGCCCCAGCCCGGGGAGGGTGGAGACCCAGTACTTC.

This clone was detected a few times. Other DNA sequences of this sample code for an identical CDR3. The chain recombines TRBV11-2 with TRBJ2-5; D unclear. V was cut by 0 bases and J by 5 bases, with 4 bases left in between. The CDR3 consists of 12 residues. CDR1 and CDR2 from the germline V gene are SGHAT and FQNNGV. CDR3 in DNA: TGTGCCAGCAGCTTAGAGCGTGAGACCCAGTACTTC. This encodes CASSLERETQYF.

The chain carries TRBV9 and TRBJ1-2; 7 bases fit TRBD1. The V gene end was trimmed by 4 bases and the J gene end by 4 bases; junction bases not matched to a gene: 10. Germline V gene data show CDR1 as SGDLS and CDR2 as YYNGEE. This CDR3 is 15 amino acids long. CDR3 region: CASSPRQGQGYGYTF. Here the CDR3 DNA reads TGTGCCAGCAGCCCAAGACAGGGTCAAGGCTATGGCTACACCTTC.

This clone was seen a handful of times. CDR3 loop: CASSPNYEQYF. The CDR3 DNA follows: TGTGCCAGCTCTCCTAACTACGAGCAGTACTTC. The chain joins TRBV2 to TRBJ2-7; D gene ambiguous. The germline gives CDR1 SNHLY, CDR2 FYNNEI. V lost 8 bases and J 3 bases, leaving 8 bases between the germline ends. The CDR3 is 11 residues long.

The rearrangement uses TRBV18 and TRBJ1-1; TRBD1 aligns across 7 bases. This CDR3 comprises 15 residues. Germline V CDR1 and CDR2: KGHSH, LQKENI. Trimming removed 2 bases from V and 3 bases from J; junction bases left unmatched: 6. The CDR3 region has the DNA TGTGCCAGCTCACCATATACAGGGGACGACACTGAAGCTTTCTTT. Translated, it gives CASSPYTGDDTEAFF.

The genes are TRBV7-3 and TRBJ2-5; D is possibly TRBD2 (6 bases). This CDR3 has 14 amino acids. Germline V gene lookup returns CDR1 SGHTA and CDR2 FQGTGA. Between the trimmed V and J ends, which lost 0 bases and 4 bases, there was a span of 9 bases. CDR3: CASSLTVGGETQYF. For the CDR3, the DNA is TGTGCCAGCAGCTTAACGGTCGGGGGAGAGACCCAGTACTTC.

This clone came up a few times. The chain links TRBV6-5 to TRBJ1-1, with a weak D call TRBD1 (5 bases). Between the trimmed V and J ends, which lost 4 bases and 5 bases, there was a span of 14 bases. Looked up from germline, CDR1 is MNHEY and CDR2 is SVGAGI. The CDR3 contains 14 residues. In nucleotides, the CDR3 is TGTGCCAGCAGTTTGTTCAGGGAAGGAACTGAAGCTTTCTTT. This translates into CASSLFREGTEAFF.

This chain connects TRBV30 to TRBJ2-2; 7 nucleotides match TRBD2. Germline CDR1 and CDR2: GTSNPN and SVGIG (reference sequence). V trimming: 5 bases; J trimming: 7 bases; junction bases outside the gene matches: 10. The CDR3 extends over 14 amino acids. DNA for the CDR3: TGTGCCTGGGGGAGCGGGACCCTTGGCGGGGAGCTGTTTTTT. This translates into CAWGSGTLGGELFF.